This TCR beta chain was documented in a study of CD8 T cells in Susac syndrome. The controls, all healthy donors, were matched for age and sex. CDR3 length: 16 residues. In germline, CDR1 is MNHNY, CDR2 SVGAGI (reference sequence). Trimming at V came to 0 bases and at J to 3 bases, leaving 6 bases not matched to a gene. After extraction with the RNeasy kit, about 0.5 to 1 ug of the RNA was reverse transcribed using random hexamers. TCR beta CDR3 was amplified by immunoSEQ multiplex PCR. This amplification extended across 54 Vbeta and 13 Jbeta segments. TCRdb reanalysed the immunoSEQ multiplex PCR reads using MiXCR and keeps one entry per CDR3 protein. Seen here are about 29,000 distinct CDR3 sequences, 85% to 95% observed once, and the top ten hold more than 0.25%.

The receptor's source is a human donor in good health. This sequence joins TRBV6-6 and TRBJ1-1; 8 bases match TRBD1. Sample: CD8+ T cells from PBMCs. The CDR3 nucleotides are TGTGCCAGCAGTTACTCCGCCAGGGGGCTGGACACTGAAGCTTTCTTT. It is translated as CASSYSARGLDTEAFF.